Presented here are 10 T cell receptor beta chains from one specimen sequenced in a study of cytomegalovirus exposure and HLA in healthy donors. The PCR ran on 60 Vbeta and 13 Jbeta primers. Data came from immunoSEQ multiplex PCR; TCRdb stores just in-frame clones and leaves some out. The sample contains 150,000 to 200,000 clones, more than 70% of which appear only once. Sequencing was done on a sample of PBMCs. These receptors came from a boy younger than 18 in good health and CMV-seronegative.

The chain recombines TRBV27 with TRBJ2-3; D is perhaps TRBD2 (5 bases). This CDR3 spans 14 amino acids. Trimming removed 2 bases at V and 4 bases at J, with 10 bases between. Germline CDR1 MNHEY, CDR2 SMNVEV (reference sequence). Written as DNA, the CDR3 is TGTGCCAGCAGTTTAGCGCGGGCTGCAGATACGCAGTATTTT. Its translation: CASSLARAADTQYF.

This sequence joins TRBV27 and TRBJ2-3; possible D gene TRBD2, 6 bases. CDR3 length equals 13 residues. Germline values: CDR1 MNHEY, CDR2 SMNVEV (reference sequence). This CDR3 reads CTSSWAGWDTQYF. The CDR3 DNA sequence: TGTACTTCCTCCTGGGCGGGGTGGGATACGCAGTATTTT.

Here the CDR3 DNA reads TGTGCCAGCAGTCGGGGGAGGGGCGGCAATCAGCCCCAGCATTTT. Its protein product is CASSRGRGGNQPQHF. The chain recombines TRBV2 with TRBJ1-5; perhaps TRBD1 as D (5 bases). The CDR3 is 15 residues long. V lost 5 bases and J lost 2, with 13 bases in between. CDR1 and CDR2 from the germline V gene are SNHLY and FYNNEI. The entire variable domain, with the rest obtained from reference TRBV2 and TRBJ1-5, is as follows: EPEVTQTPSHQVTQMGQEVILRCVPISNHLYFYWYRQILGQKVEFLVSFYNNEISEKSEIFDDQFSVERPDGSNFTLKIRSTKLEDSAMYFCASSRGRGGNQPQHFGDGTRLSIL.

On this clone: Other nucleotide sequences in the sample specify the same CDR3. This chain uses TRBV2 with TRBJ2-3, with TRBD2 identical over 8 bases. This CDR3 spans 14 amino acids. V lost 8 bases, J lost 5 bases, and 9 bases stayed unmatched. In germline, CDR1 is SNHLY, CDR2 FYNNEI. This CDR3 reads CASESSGRGDTQYF. CDR3 nucleotide sequence: TGTGCCAGCGAATCCAGCGGGAGAGGAGATACGCAGTATTTT.

In this sample, this clone turned up once. The junction differs from germline at one of its ends, possibly a read error. V is TRBV7-9 and J is TRBJ1-2, with a tentative D call TRBD1 (5 bases). Germline CDR1 is SEHNR and CDR2 is FQNEAQ (reference sequence). The CDR3 contains 15 residues. The CDR3 is CSSSLGGGGTYGYTF. In DNA form, the CDR3 reads TGTTCCAGCAGCTTAGGTGGGGGAGGAACCTATGGCTACACCTTC.

J is TRBJ1-6 and V is TRBV5-1; D may be TRBD1 (6 bases). The CDR3 totals 14 residues. Trimming stripped 2 bases from V and 5 bases from J, with 8 bases between. The V gene's germline CDR1 is SGHRS and CDR2 YFSETQ. CDR3 sequence reads: CASSFPGDNSPLHF. The CDR3 nucleotides are TGCGCCAGCAGCTTCCCAGGGGATAATTCACCCCTCCACTTT.

The count of this clone is one. For the CDR3, the DNA is TGTGCCAGCAGTTTCTACTACATAACCGCTGAAGCTTTCTTT. Translated: CASSFYYITAEAFF. The chain links TRBV28 to TRBJ1-1, with no clear D. The CDR3 has 14 residues. In germline, CDR1 is MDHEN, CDR2 SYDVKM. Deletions cut 3 bases from V and 6 bases from J, with 14 bases between.

The chain joins TRBV18 to TRBJ2-5; perhaps TRBD1 as D (6 bases). The CDR3 totals 13 residues. Germline CDR1 KGHSH, CDR2 LQKENI. The V end was cut by 4 bases, the J end by 1 base, with 7 bases between. The CDR3 spells CASSRDIQETQYF. DNA for the CDR3: TGTGCCAGCTCACGGGACATCCAAGAGACCCAGTACTTC.

Of note for this clone: An end of the junction differs from the germline gene, which may be a read error. This chain uses TRBV5-1 with TRBJ2-7; D is uncertain. The CDR3 consists of 12 residues. The V gene's germline CDR1 is SGHRS and CDR2 YFSETQ. The CDR3 DNA reads TGCGCCAGCAGCCTCGACTTGTTTCTTCCTATATTC. It translates to CASSLDLFLPIF.

This clone was recorded a few times. The chain combines TRBV30 with TRBJ2-7; D unresolved. The CDR3 has 12 amino acids. CDR1 and CDR2 (germline): GTSNPN, SVGIG (reference sequence). Trimming pared 1 base from V and 1 base from J, leaving 5 bases between. The CDR3 region is CAWSGKSYEQYF. The CDR3 DNA follows: TGTGCCTGGAGTGGTAAATCCTACGAGCAGTACTTC.